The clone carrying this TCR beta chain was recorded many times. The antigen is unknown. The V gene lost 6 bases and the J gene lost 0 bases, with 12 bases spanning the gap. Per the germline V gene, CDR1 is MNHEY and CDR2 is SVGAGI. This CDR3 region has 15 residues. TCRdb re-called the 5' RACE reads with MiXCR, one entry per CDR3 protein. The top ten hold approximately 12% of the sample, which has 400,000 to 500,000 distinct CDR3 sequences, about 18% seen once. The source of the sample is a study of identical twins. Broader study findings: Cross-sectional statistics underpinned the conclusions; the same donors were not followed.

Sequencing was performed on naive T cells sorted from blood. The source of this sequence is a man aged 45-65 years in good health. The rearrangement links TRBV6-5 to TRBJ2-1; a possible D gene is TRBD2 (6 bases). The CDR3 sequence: CASSYGGSSYNEQFF. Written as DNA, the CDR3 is TGTGCCAGCAGCTATGGGGGGAGCTCCTACAATGAGCAGTTCTTC.